Given below is one TCR beta chain in context. Original processing notes: Quantification of nucleated cells was approximated via reference gene primer amplification. The method was immunoSEQ multiplex PCR; TCRdb's version includes in-frame clones alone and lacks a portion of them. V and J calls and clone size are copied from that table; D and trimming were computed from the DNA. The sample lists tens of thousands of clones; about 85% were seen once. The data stem from a study of blood T cell repertoires in COVID-19. Study information: The origin of the acute and convalescent COVID-19 samples was the United States, Italy and Spain.

The sample consisted of peripheral blood. This receptor was obtained from a man in his forties or fifties with acute or convalescent COVID-19.

CDR3 sequence (DNA): TGTGCCAGCAGTCCATCGCGACTAGCGGGAGGGGATACCCCAGAGACCCAGTACTTC. It specifies CASSPSRLAGGDTPETQYF. V usage is TRBV6-6 and J usage is TRBJ2-5; 14 bases agree with TRBD2. The V gene end was trimmed by 5 bases and the J gene end by 4 bases; junction bases not matched to a gene: 15. The CDR3 is made up of 19 amino acids. Germline V gene sequence: CDR1 MNHNY, CDR2 SVGAGI (reference sequence).